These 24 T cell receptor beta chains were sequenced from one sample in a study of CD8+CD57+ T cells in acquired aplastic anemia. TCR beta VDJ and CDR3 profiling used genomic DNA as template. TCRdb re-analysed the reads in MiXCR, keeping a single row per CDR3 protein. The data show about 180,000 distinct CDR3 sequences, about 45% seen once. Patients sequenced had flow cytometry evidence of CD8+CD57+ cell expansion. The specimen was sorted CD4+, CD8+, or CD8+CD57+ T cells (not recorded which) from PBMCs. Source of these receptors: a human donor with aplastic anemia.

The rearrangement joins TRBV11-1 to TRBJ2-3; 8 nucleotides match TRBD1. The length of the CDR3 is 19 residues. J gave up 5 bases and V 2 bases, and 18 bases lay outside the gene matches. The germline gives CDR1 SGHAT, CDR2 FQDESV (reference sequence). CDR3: CASSLSITFMTGVGDTQYF. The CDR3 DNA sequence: TGTGCCAGCAGCTTATCTATTACCTTTATGACAGGGGTGGGAGATACGCAGTATTTT.

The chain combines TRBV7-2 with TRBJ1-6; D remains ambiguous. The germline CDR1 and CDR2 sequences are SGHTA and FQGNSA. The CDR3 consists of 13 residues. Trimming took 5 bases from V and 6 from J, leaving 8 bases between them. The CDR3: CASSPARNSPLHF. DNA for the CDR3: TGTGCCAGCAGCCCAGCGCGTAATTCACCCCTCCACTTT.

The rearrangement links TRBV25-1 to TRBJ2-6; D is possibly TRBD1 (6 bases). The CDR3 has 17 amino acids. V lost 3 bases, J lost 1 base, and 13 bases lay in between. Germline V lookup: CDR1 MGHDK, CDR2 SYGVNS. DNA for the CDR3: TGTGCCAGCAGTGATACAGGGTCCCCATCTGGGGCCAACGTCCTGACTTTC. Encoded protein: CASSDTGSPSGANVLTF.

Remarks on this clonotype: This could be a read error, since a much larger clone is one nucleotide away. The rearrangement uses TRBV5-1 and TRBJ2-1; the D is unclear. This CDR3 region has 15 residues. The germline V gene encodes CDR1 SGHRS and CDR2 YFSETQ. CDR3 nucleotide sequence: TGCGTCAGCAGCTTGGAAGCACGGAGTATTGACGAGCAGTTCTTC. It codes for CVSSLEARSIDEQFF.

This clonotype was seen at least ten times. The CDR3 spells CASNEGSNEQFF. In nucleotides, the CDR3 is TGTGCCAGCAACGAGGGTAGCAATGAGCAGTTCTTC. The chain uses TRBV2 and TRBJ2-1; possibly TRBD2 for D (5 bases). Trimming left V 7 bases short and J 6 bases short, with 10 bases between. From germline, CDR1 is SNHLY and CDR2 FYNNEI. The CDR3 covers 12 residues. The whole variable domain, filled in from reference TRBV2 and TRBJ2-1, reads EPEVTQTPSHQVTQMGQEVILRCVPISNHLYFYWYRQILGQKVEFLVSFYNNEISEKSEIFDDQFSVERPDGSNFTLKIRSTKLEDSAMYFCASNEGSNEQFFGPGTRLTVL.

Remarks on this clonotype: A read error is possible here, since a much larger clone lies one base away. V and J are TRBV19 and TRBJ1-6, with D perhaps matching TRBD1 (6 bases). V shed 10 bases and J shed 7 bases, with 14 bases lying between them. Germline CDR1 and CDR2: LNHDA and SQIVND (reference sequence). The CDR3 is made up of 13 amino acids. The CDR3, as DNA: TGTGCCATTGGGGACACCGCAAATTCACCCCTCCACTTT. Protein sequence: CAIGDTANSPLHF. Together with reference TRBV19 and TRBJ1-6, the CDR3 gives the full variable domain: DGGITQSPKYLFRKEGQNVTLSCEQNLNHDAMYWYRQDPGQGLRLIYYSQIVNDFQKGDIAEGYSVSREKKESFPLTVTSAQKNPTAFYLCAIGDTANSPLHFGNGTRLTVT.

In nucleotides, the CDR3 is TGTGCCAGCAGCTTAGAGAGGCCCCAGCATTTT. Amino acids: CASSLERPQHF. The chain couples TRBV7-8 to TRBJ1-5; no firm D call. The germline V and J ends were trimmed by 1 base and 9 bases, with 4 bases remaining between them. CDR1 SGHVS and CDR2 FQNEAQ come from the germline V gene. The CDR3 length is 11 residues.

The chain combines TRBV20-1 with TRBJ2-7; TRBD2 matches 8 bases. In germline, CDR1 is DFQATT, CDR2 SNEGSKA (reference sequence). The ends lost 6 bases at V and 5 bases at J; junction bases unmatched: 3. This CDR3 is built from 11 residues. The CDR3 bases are TGCAGTGCCGGGCGGGGGGACGAGCAGTACTTC. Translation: CSAGRGDEQYF.

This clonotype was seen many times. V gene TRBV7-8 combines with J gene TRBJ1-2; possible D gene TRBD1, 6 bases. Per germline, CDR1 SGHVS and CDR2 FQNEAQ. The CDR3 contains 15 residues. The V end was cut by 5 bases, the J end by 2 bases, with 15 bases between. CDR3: CASSKSRGRNYGYTF. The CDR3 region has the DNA TGTGCCAGCAGCAAAAGTAGGGGGAGGAACTATGGCTACACCTTC.

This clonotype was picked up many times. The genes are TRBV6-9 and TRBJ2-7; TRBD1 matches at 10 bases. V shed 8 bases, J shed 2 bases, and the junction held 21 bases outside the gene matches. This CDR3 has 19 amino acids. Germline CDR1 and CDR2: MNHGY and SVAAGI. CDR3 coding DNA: TGTGCCAGCTTGGGGTGGAAGACAGGGGGCGCGCCGGGCCCCTACGAGCAGTACTTC. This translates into CASLGWKTGGAPGPYEQYF.

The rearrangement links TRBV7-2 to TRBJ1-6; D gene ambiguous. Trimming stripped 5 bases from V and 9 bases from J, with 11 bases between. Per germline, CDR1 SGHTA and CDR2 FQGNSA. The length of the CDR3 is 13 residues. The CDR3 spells CASSPTWGSPLHF. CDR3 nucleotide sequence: TGTGCCAGCAGCCCGACCTGGGGTTCACCCCTCCACTTT. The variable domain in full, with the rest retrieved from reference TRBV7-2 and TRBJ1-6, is GAGVSQSPSNKVTEKGKDVELRCDPISGHTALYWYRQSLGQGLEFLIYFQGNSAPDKSGLPSDRFSAERTGGSVSTLTIQRTQQEDSAVYLCASSPTWGSPLHFGNGTRLTVT.

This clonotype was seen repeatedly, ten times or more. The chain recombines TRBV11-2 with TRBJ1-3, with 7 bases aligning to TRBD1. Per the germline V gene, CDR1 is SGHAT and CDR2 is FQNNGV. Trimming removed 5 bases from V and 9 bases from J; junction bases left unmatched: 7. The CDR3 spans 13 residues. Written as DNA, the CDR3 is TGTGCCAGCAGCGGCCGACAGGGTCCCACCATATATTTT. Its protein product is CASSGRQGPTIYF.

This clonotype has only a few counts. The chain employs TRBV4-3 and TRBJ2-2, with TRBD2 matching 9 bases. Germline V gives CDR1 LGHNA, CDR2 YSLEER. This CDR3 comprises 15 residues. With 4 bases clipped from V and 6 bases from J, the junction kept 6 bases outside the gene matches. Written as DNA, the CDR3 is TGCGCCAGCAGCCGTAGCGGGGGAAAGGCCGGGGAGCTGTTTTTT. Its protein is CASSRSGGKAGELFF.

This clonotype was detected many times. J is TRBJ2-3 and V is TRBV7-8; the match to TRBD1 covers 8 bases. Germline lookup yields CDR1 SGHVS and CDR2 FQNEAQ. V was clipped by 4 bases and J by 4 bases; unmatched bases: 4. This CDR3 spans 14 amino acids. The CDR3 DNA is TGTGCCAGCAGCTCGCGGACAGGGTCAGATACGCAGTATTTT. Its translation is CASSSRTGSDTQYF.

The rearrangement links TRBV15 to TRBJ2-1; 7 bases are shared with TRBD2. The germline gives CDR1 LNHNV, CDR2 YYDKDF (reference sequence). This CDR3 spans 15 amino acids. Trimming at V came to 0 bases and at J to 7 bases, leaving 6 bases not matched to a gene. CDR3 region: CATSRDFRGGNEQFF. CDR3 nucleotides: TGTGCCACCAGCAGAGATTTTCGGGGAGGGAATGAGCAGTTCTTC.

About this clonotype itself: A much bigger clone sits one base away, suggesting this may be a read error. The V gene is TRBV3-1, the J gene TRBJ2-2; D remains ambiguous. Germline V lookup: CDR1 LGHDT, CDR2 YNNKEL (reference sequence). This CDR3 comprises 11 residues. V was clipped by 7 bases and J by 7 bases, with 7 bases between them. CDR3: CASNQLGELFF. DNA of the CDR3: TGTGCCAGCAACCAGCTCGGGGAGCTGTTTTTT.

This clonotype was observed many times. The CDR3 region has the DNA TGTGCCAGCAGCGTAGGGACTTTAAATACGCAGTATTTT. Protein: CASSVGTLNTQYF. The chain uses TRBV9 and TRBJ2-3; tentatively, D is TRBD2 (5 bases). With 0 bases removed from V and 7 bases from J, the gap between germline ends came to 9 bases. The V gene's germline CDR1 is SGDLS and CDR2 YYNGEE. The CDR3 spans 13 residues.

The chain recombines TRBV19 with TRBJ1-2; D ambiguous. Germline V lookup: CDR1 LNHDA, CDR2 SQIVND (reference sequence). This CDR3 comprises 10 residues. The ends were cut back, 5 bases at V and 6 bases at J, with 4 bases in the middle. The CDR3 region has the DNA TGTGCCAGTAGTGGTGATGGCTACACCTTC. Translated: CASSGDGYTF.

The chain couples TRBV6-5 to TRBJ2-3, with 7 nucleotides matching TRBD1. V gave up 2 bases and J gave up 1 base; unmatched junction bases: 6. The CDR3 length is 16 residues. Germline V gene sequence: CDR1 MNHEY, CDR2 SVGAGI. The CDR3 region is CASSYPQGDCTDTQYF. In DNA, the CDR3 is TGTGCCAGCAGTTACCCTCAGGGGGATTGCACAGATACGCAGTATTTT.

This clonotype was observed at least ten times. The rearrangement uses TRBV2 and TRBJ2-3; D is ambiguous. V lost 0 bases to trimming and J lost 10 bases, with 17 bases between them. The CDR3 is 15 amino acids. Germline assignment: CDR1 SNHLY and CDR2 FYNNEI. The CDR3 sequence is CASSEASPAPWAQYF. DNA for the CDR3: TGTGCCAGCAGTGAAGCGTCCCCAGCCCCTTGGGCGCAGTATTTT.

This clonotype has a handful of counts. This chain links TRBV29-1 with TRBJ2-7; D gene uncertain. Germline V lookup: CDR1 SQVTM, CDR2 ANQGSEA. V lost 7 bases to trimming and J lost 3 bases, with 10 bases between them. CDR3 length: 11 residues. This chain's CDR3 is CSASGNYEQYF. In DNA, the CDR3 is TGCAGCGCGAGTGGGAACTACGAGCAGTACTTC.

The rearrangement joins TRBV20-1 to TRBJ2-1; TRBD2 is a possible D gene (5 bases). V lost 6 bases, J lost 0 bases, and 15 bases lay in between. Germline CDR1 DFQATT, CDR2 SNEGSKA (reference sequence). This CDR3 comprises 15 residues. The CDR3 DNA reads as TGCAGTGCCCCCGCCCGAGCGGTCTCCTACAATGAGCAGTTCTTC. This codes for CSAPARAVSYNEQFF.

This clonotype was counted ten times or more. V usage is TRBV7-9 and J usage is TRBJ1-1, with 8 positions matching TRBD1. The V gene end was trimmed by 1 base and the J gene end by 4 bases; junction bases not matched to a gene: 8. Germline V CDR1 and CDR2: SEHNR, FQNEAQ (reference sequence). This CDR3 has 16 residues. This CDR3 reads CASSLGAGGLGTEAFF. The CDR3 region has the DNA TGTGCCAGCAGCTTAGGGGCAGGGGGCTTGGGCACTGAAGCTTTCTTT.

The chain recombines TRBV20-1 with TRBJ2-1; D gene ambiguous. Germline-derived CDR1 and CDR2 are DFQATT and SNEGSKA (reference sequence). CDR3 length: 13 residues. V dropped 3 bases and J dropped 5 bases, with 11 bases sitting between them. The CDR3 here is CSARGFNNNEQFF. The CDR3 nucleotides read TGCAGTGCTAGGGGGTTCAATAACAATGAGCAGTTCTTC.